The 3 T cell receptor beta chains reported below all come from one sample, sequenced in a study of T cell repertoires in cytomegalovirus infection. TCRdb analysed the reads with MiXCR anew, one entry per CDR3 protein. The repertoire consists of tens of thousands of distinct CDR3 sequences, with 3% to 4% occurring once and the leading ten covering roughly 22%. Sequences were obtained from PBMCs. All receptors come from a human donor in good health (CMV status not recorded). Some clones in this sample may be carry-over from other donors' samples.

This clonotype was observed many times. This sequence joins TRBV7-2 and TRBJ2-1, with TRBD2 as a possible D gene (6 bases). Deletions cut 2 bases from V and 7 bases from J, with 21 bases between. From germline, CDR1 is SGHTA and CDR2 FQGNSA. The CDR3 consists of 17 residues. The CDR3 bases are TGTGCCAGCAGCTTAAGTGGTTCAGGGCGGGGCGGGAATGAGCAGTTCTTC. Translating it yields CASSLSGSGRGGNEQFF.

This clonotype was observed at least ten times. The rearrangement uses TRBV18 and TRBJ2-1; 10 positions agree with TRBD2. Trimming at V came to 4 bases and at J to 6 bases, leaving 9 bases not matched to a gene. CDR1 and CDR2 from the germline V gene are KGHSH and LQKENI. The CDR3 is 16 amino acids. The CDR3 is CASSRLASGSFNEQFF. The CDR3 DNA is TGTGCCAGCTCACGACTTGCTAGCGGGAGTTTCAATGAGCAGTTCTTC.

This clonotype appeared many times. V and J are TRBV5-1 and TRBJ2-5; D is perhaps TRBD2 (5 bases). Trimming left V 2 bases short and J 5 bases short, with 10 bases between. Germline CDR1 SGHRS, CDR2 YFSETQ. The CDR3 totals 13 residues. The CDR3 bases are TGCGCCAGCAGCTTCGGAGGCGCGGAGACCCAGTACTTC. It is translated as CASSFGGAETQYF.